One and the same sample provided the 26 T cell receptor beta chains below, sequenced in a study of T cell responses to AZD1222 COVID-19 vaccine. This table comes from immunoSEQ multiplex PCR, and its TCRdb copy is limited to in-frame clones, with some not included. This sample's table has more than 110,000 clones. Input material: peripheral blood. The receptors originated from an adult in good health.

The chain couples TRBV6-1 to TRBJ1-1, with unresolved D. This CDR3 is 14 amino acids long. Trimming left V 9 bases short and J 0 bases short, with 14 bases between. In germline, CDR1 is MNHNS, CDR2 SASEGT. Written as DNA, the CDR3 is TGTGCCAGTGGCCTGGGCCTCATGAACACTGAAGCTTTCTTT. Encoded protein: CASGLGLMNTEAFF.

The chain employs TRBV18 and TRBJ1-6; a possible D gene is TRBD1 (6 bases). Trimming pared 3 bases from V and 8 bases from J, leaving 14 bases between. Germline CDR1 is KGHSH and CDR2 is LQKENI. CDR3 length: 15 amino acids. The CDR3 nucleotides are TGTGCCAGCTCACCTTCGGCGCGGGGGCATTCACCCCTCCACTTT. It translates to CASSPSARGHSPLHF.

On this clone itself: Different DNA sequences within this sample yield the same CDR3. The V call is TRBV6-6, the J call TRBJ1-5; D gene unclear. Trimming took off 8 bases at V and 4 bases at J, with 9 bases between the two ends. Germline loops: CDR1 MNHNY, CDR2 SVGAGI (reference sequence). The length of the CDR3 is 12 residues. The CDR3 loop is CASGTANQPQHF. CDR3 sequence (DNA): TGTGCCAGCGGTACAGCAAATCAGCCCCAGCATTTT.

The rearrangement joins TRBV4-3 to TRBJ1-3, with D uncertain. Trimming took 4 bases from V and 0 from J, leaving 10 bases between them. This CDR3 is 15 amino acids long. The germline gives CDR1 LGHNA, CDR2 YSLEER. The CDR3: CASSPGPSSGNTIYF. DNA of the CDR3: TGCGCCAGCAGCCCAGGACCTTCCTCTGGAAACACCATATATTTT.

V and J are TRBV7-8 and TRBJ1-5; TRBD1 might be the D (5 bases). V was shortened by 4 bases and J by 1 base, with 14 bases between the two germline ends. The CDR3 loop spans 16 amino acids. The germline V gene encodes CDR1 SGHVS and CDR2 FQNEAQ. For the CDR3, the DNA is TGTGCCAGCAGCTCGGCCGGGGGGGGAAGCAATCAGCCCCAGCATTTT. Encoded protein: CASSSAGGGSNQPQHF.

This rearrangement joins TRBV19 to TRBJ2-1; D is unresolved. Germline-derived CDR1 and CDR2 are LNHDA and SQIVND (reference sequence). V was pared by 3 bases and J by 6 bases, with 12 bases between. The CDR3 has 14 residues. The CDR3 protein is CASSIHPSSNEQFF. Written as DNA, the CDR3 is TGTGCCAGTAGTATTCACCCTAGTAGCAATGAGCAGTTCTTC. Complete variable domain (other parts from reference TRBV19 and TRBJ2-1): DGGITQSPKYLFRKEGQNVTLSCEQNLNHDAMYWYRQDPGQGLRLIYYSQIVNDFQKGDIAEGYSVSREKKESFPLTVTSAQKNPTAFYLCASSIHPSSNEQFFGPGTRLTVL.

CDR3 region: CASSVDSPGKLFF. The CDR3 region has the DNA TGTGCCAGCAGCGTCGACAGTCCCGGAAAACTGTTTTTT. The J gene is TRBJ1-4, the V gene TRBV11-2; tentatively, D is TRBD1 (5 bases). Germline CDR1 reads SGHAT; CDR2 reads FQNNGV. Trimming cost V 5 bases and J 10 bases, with 14 bases left between them. CDR3 length: 13 amino acids. Looking up the rest from reference TRBV11-2 and TRBJ1-4 gives the full variable domain: EAGVAQSPRYKIIEKRQSVAFWCNPISGHATLYWYQQILGQGPKLLIQFQNNGVVDDSQLPKDRFSAERLKGVDSTLKIQPAKLEDSAVYLCASSVDSPGKLFFGSGTQLSVL.

CDR3 sequence: CASSLGTGNYGYTF. In DNA, the CDR3 is TGCGCCAGCAGCTTGGGGACAGGGAACTATGGCTACACCTTC. The V call is TRBV5-1, the J call TRBJ1-2, with 8 bases that match TRBD1. This CDR3 is 14 amino acids long. Germline V gives CDR1 SGHRS, CDR2 YFSETQ. J gave up 2 bases and V 0 bases, and 0 bases lay outside the gene matches.

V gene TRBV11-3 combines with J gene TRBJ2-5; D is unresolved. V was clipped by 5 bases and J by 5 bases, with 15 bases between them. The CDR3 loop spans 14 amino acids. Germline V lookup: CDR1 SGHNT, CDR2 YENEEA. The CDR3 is CASSPSQWWETQYF. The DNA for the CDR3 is TGTGCCAGCAGCCCCTCGCAGTGGTGGGAGACCCAGTACTTC.

The CDR3 coding sequence is TGCAGCGTTACGGGACAGGGGGTGGAAAAACTGTTTTTT. Protein: CSVTGQGVEKLFF. This sequence joins TRBV29-1 and TRBJ1-4; 11 nucleotides line up with TRBD1. V lost 5 bases to trimming and J lost 8 bases; unmatched junction nucleotides: 4. The CDR3 is 13 residues long. Germline CDR1 reads SQVTM; CDR2 reads ANQGSEA.

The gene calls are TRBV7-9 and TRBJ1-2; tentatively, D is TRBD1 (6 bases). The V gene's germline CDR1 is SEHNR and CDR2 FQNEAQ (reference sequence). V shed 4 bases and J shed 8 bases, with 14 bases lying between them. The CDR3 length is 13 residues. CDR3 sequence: CASSSPRGGGYTF. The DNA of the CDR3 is TGTGCCAGCAGCTCCCCCAGGGGAGGCGGCTACACCTTC.

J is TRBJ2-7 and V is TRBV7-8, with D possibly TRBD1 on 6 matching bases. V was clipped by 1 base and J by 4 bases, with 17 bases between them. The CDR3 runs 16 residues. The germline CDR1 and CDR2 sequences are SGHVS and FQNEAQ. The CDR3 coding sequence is TGTGCCAGCAGCTTAGAACAGGGAGTTATCGGGTACGAGCAGTACTTC. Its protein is CASSLEQGVIGYEQYF. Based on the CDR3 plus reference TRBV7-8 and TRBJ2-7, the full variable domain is GAGVSQSPRYKVAKRGQDVALRCDPISGHVSLFWYQQALGQGPEFLTYFQNEAQLDKSGLPSDRFFAERPEGSVSTLKIQRTQQEDSAVYLCASSLEQGVIGYEQYFGPGTRLTVT.

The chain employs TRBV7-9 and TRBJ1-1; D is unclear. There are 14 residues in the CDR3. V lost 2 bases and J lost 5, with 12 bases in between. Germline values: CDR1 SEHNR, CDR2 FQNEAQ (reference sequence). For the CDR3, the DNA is TGTGCCAGCAGCTTAAAGGTTCTAGGAACTGAAGCTTTCTTT. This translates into CASSLKVLGTEAFF.

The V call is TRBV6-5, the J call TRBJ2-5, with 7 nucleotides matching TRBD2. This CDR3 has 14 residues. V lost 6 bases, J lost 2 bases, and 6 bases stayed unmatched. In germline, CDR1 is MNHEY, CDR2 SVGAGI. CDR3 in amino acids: CASRPPGGQETQYF. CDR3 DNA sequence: TGTGCCAGCAGGCCTCCGGGGGGACAAGAGACCCAGTACTTC.

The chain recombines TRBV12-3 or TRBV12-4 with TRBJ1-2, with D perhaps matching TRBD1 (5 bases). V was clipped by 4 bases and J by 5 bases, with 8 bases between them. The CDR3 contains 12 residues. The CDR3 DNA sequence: TGTGCCAGCAGTTCGGGGGGTTATGGCTACACCTTC. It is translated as CASSSGGYGYTF.

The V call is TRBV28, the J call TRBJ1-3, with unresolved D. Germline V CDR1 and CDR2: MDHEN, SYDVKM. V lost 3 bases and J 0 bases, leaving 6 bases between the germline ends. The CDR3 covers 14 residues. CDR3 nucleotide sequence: TGTGCCAGCAGTTTGCTTAACTCTGGAAACACCATATATTTT. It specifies CASSLLNSGNTIYF. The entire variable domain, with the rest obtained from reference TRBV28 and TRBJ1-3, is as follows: DVKVTQSSRYLVKRTGEKVFLECVQDMDHENMFWYRQDPGLGLRLIYFSYDVKMKEKGDIPEGYSVSREKKERFSLILESASTNQTSMYLCASSLLNSGNTIYFGEGSWLTVV.

Written as DNA, the CDR3 is TGTGCCAGCAGTTACACGGGGACGGCTACTTACGAGCAGTACTTC. Translating gives CASSYTGTATYEQYF. The rearrangement joins TRBV6-6 to TRBJ2-7, with D possibly being TRBD1 or TRBD2 (5 bases each). Per germline, CDR1 MNHNY and CDR2 SVGAGI (reference sequence). The CDR3 runs 15 residues. Trimming removed 2 bases from V and 4 bases from J, with 15 bases in between.

Here the CDR3 reads CASSVGTGVYGYTF. The DNA for the CDR3 is TGTGCCAGCAGCGTAGGGACAGGGGTCTATGGCTACACCTTC. The V gene is TRBV9, the J gene TRBJ1-2, with 9 nucleotides matching TRBD1. CDR1 is SGDLS and CDR2 is YYNGEE in the germline V gene. The CDR3 sequence is 14 residues long. The J segment lost 4 bases and the V segment lost 0 bases, leaving 1 base of the junction unmatched. Full variable domain (rest looked up from reference TRBV9 and TRBJ1-2): DSGVTQTPKHLITATGQRVTLRCSPRSGDLSVYWYQQSLDQGLQFLIQYYNGEERAKGNILERFSAQQFPDLHSELNLSSLELGDSALYFCASSVGTGVYGYTFGSGTRLTVV.

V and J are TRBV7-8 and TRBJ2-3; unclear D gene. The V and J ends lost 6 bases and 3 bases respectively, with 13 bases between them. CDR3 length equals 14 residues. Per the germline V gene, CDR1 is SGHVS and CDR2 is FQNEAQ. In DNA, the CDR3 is TGTGCCAGCAGGAGAAGAGGTGGAACAGATACGCAGTATTTT. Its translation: CASRRRGGTDTQYF. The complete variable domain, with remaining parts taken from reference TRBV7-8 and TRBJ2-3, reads GAGVSQSPRYKVAKRGQDVALRCDPISGHVSLFWYQQALGQGPEFLTYFQNEAQLDKSGLPSDRFFAERPEGSVSTLKIQRTQQEDSAVYLCASRRRGGTDTQYFGPGTRLTVL.

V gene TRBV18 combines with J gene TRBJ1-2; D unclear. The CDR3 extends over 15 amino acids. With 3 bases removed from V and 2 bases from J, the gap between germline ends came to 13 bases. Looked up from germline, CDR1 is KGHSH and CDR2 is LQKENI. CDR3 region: CASSPTDLGNYGYTF. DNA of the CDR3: TGTGCCAGCTCACCCACGGACTTAGGGAACTATGGCTACACCTTC.

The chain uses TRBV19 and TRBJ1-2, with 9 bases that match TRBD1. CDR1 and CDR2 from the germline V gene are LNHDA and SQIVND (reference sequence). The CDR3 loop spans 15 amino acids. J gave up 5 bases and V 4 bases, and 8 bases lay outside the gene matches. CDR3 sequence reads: CASSTRTGDQYGYTF. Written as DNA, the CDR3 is TGTGCCAGTAGTACACGGACAGGGGATCAGTATGGCTACACCTTC.

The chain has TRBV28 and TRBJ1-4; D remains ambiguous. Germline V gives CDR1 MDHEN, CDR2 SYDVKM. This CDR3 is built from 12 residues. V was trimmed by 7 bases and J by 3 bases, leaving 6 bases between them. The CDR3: CASTDPNEKLFF. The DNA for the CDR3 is TGTGCCAGCACCGATCCTAATGAAAAACTGTTTTTT. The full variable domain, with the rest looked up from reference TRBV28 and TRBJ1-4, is DVKVTQSSRYLVKRTGEKVFLECVQDMDHENMFWYRQDPGLGLRLIYFSYDVKMKEKGDIPEGYSVSREKKERFSLILESASTNQTSMYLCASTDPNEKLFFGSGTQLSVL.

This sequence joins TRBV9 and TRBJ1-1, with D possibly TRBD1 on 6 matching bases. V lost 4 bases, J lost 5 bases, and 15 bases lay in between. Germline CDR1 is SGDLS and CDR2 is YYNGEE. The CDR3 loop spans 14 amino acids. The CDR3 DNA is TGTGCCAGCAGCCCCAGAACAGGGCAAACTGAAGCTTTCTTT. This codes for CASSPRTGQTEAFF.

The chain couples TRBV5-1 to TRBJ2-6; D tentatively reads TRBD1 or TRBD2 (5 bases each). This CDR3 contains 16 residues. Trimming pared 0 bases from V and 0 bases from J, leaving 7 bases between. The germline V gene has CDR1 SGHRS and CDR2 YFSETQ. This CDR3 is CASSLGGNSGANVLTF. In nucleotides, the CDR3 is TGCGCCAGCAGCTTGGGGGGGAACTCTGGGGCCAACGTCCTGACTTTC.

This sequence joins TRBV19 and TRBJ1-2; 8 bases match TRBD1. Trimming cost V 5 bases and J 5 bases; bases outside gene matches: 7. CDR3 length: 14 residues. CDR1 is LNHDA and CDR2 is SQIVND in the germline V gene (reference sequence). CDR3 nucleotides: TGTGCCAGTAGTCTTCGGACAGGGAGGTATGGCTACACCTTC. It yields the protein CASSLRTGRYGYTF.

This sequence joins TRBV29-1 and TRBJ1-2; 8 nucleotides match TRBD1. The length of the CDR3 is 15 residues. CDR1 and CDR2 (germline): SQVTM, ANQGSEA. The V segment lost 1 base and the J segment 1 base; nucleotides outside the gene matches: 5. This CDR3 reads CSVEGTGTLNYGYTF. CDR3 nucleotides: TGCAGCGTTGAAGGGACAGGGACCCTTAACTATGGCTACACCTTC.